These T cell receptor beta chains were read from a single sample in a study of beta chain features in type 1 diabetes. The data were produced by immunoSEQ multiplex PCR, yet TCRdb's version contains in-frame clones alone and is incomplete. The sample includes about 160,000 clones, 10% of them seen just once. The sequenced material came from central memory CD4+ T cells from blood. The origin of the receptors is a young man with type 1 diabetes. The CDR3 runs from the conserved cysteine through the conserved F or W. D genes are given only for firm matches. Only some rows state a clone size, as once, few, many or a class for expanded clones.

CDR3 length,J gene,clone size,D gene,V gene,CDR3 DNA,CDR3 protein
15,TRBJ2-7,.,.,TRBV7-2,TGTGCCAGCAGCTTTGGCCCGGGGAGCGGCTACGAGCAGTACTTC,CASSFGPGSGYEQYF
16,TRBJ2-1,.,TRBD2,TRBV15,TGTGCCACCAGCAGAGATTCCGCTAGCGGGAGAAATGAGCAGTTCTTC,CATSRDSASGRNEQFF
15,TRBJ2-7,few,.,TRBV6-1,TGTGCCAGCAGTGGGCAGTACAGCAGCTCCTACGAGCAGTACTTC,CASSGQYSSSYEQYF
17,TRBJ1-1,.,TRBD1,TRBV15,TGTGCCACCAGCAGAGATCTTTTTGACAGGGCTAACACTGAAGCTTTCTTT,CATSRDLFDRANTEAFF
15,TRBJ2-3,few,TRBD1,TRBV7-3,TGTGCCAGCAGCTTAACGGACAGGGGAACAGATACGCAGTATTTT,CASSLTDRGTDTQYF
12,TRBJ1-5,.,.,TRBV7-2,TGTGCCAGCAGCTTCCAGAATCAGCCCCAGCATTTT,CASSFQNQPQHF
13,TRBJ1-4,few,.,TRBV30,TGTGCCTGGGCGCCTGGTGTCGGGGAAAAACTGTTTTTT,CAWAPGVGEKLFF
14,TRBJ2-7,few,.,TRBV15,TGTGCCACCAGCAGAGTAACGTGGGGGGACGAGCAGTACTTC,CATSRVTWGDEQYF
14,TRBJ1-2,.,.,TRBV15,TGTGCCACCAGCAGGACAGCTTCTAACTATGGCTACACCTTC,CATSRTASNYGYTF
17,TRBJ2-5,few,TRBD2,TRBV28,TGTGCCAGCAGTTCACCCGTCGGGACTAGCGGACTGGAGACCCAGTACTTC,CASSSPVGTSGLETQYF
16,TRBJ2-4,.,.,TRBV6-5,TGTGCCAGCAGTTACTCGGCGGGAATAGCCAAAAACATTCAGTACTTC,CASSYSAGIAKNIQYF
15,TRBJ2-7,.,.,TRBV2,TGTGCCAGCAGTGAAAATCCCAGGGGGGCCTACGAGCAGTACTTC,CASSENPRGAYEQYF
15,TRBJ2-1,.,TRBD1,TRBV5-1,TGCGCCAGCAGCTTTGGACAGGGGATTGTCAATGAGCAGTTCTTC,CASSFGQGIVNEQFF
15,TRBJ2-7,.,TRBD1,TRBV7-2,TGTGCCAGCAGCCGACAGGGGGCGGAGACCTACGAGCAGTACTTC,CASSRQGAETYEQYF
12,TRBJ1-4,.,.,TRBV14,TGTGCCAGCAGCCAAACGGGGGGAAAACTGTTTTTT,CASSQTGGKLFF
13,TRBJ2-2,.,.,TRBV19,TGTGCCAGTAGTAGTCTAGCAGCCGGGGAGCTGTTTTTT,CASSSLAAGELFF
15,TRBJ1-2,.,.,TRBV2,TGTGCCAGCAGAGCCTCGGACAGCTCTAACTATGGCTACACCTTC,CASRASDSSNYGYTF
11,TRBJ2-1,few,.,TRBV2,TGTGCCAGCAGTCTGTACAATGAGCAGTTCTTC,CASSLYNEQFF
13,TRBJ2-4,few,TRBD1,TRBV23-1,TGCGCCAGCAGCCGGGACAGAGAAAACATTCAGTACTTC,CASSRDRENIQYF
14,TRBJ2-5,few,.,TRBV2,TGTGCCAGCAGCCAGGGGGGATGGGGCGAGACCCAGTACTTC,CASSQGGWGETQYF
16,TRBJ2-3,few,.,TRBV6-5,TGTGCCAGCAGTTACTCCGCGGGGCCGGGGACAGATACGCAGTATTTT,CASSYSAGPGTDTQYF
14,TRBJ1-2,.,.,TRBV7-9,TGTGCCAGCAGCTCCACCGGGAGCTACTATGGCTACACCTTC,CASSSTGSYYGYTF
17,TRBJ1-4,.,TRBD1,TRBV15,TGTGCCACCAGCAGAGTACGAACGGGACAGGGAGGAGAAAAACTGTTTTTT,CATSRVRTGQGGEKLFF
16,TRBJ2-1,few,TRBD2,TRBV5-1,TGCGCCAGCAGCGCGACTAGCGGGAGCTCCTACAATGAGCAGTTCTTC,CASSATSGSSYNEQFF
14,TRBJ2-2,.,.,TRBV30,TGTGCCTCTCCTGGCAGACTGAACACCGGGGAGCTGTTTTTT,CASPGRLNTGELFF
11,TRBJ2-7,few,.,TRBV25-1,TGTGCCAGCAGTAGCGCCTACGAGCAGTACTTC,CASSSAYEQYF
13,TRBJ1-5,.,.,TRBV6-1,TGTGCCAGCAGTCAACAGTCCAATCAGCCCCAGCATTTT,CASSQQSNQPQHF
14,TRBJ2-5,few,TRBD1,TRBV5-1,TGCGCCAGCAGCCCTGGGACAGGCGGAGAGACCCAGTACTTC,CASSPGTGGETQYF
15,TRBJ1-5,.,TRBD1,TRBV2,TGTGCCAGCAATGCGGAGTCAGGGGGCGACCAGCCCCAGCATTTT,CASNAESGGDQPQHF
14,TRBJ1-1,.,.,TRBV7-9,TGTGCCAGCAGTCTAGCAATATCTAACACTGAAGCTTTCTTT,CASSLAISNTEAFF
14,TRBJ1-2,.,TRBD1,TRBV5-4,TGTGCCAGCAGCTGGACAGGGGGAGAGCGTGGCTACACCTTC,CASSWTGGERGYTF
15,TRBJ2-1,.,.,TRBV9,TGTGCCAGCAGCGACACCGGGAGCTCCTACAATGAGCAGTTCTTC,CASSDTGSSYNEQFF
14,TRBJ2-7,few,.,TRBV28,TGTGCTACTGATGGGGCAGCCCTCGTGGACGAGCAGTACTTC,CATDGAALVDEQYF